The entry below gives a single T cell receptor (beta chain) sequence along with its context. Healthy donors served as the controls. They were matched for age and sex. An amount of RNA that ranged from roughly 0.45 to 1 ug was reverse transcribed with random hexamers. Amplification of TCR beta CDR3 by immunoSEQ multiplex PCR spanned 54 Vbeta and 13 Jbeta. Each CDR3 protein is one row after TCRdb ran MiXCR on the immunoSEQ multiplex PCR reads. The sample shows about 200,000 distinct CDR3 sequences, roughly 92% of them seen only once. The sample is drawn from a study of CD8 T cells in Susac syndrome. V was shortened by 5 bases and J by 7 bases, with 14 bases between the two germline ends. The CDR3 runs 13 residues. Germline CDR1 reads MGHDK; CDR2 reads SYGVNS.

This receptor was taken from a human donor in good health. The chain employs TRBV25-1 and TRBJ1-2; D not resolved. Material for sequencing was CD4+ T cells from PBMCs. The CDR3 coding sequence is TGTGCCAGCAGTCCCCCGGGCCGCGGTGGCTACACCTTC. This encodes CASSPPGRGGYTF.